A single sample is the source of the 14 T cell receptor beta chains below, sequenced in a study of vaccination effects on CD4 cells after COVID-19. Profiled with immunoSEQ multiplex PCR; TCRdb holds only in-frame clones, not every one. The data hold 50,000 or so clones, with around 86% observed a single time. Expansion of antigen-specific CD4+ T cells with viral peptide pools was carried out by the ViraFEST assay before sequencing. At the end of nine to ten days of culture, CD4+ T cells were isolated. These receptors have no known antigen. Sequencing used CD4+ T cells from PBMCs cultured with HCoV-229E spike peptides, obtained before COVID-19 vaccination. The source is a human donor who received a COVID-19 vaccine.

This clone occurred a few times. This chain uses TRBV19 with TRBJ1-1; D unresolved. This CDR3 region has 17 residues. Germline V gene sequence: CDR1 LNHDA, CDR2 SQIVND (reference sequence). The V and J ends lost 2 bases and 0 bases respectively, with 16 bases between them. Here the CDR3 reads CASSIIPGKIMNTEAFF. CDR3 in DNA: TGTGCCAGTAGTATAATCCCTGGGAAAATAATGAACACTGAAGCTTTCTTT.

The chain combines TRBV5-1 with TRBJ2-5; D tentatively fits TRBD1 or TRBD2 (6 bases each). The CDR3 covers 14 residues. The V gene's germline CDR1 is SGHRS and CDR2 YFSETQ. Trimming pared 5 bases from V and 2 bases from J, leaving 13 bases between. CDR3 protein: CASRRGAPQETQYF. The CDR3 DNA follows: TGCGCCAGCAGAAGGGGGGCCCCACAAGAGACCCAGTACTTC. Drawing the rest from reference TRBV5-1 and TRBJ2-5, the complete variable domain is KAGVTQTPRYLIKTRGQQVTLSCSPISGHRSVSWYQQTPGQGLQFLFEYFSETQRNKGNFPGRFSGRQFSNSRSEMNVSTLELGDSALYLCASRRGAPQETQYFGPGTRLLVL.

The chain links TRBV2 to TRBJ2-7, with TRBD1 matching over 10 bases. CDR1 and CDR2 from the germline V gene are SNHLY and FYNNEI. The CDR3 contains 14 residues. V lost 6 bases, J lost 3 bases, and 5 bases stayed unmatched. CDR3 in amino acids: CASSGTGVSYEQYV. In DNA, the CDR3 is TGTGCCAGCAGCGGGACAGGGGTAAGCTACGAGCAGTACGTC.

The chain carries TRBV5-1 and TRBJ2-3; TRBD1 matches at 8 bases. CDR3 length equals 15 residues. The germline V gene encodes CDR1 SGHRS and CDR2 YFSETQ. Unmatched junction bases numbered 9, after V lost 4 bases and J lost 5 bases. DNA for the CDR3: TGCGCCAGCAGCCTACGAGGACAGGGAGTAGATACGCAGTATTTT. This translates into CASSLRGQGVDTQYF. The whole variable domain, remainder taken from reference TRBV5-1 and TRBJ2-3, is KAGVTQTPRYLIKTRGQQVTLSCSPISGHRSVSWYQQTPGQGLQFLFEYFSETQRNKGNFPGRFSGRQFSNSRSEMNVSTLELGDSALYLCASSLRGQGVDTQYFGPGTRLTVL.

This clone was counted a single time. The V gene is TRBV3-1 (or the pseudogene TRBV3-2), the J gene TRBJ2-1, with D possibly being TRBD2 (5 bases). This CDR3 is 17 amino acids long. Germline-derived CDR1 and CDR2 are LGHDT and YNNKEL (reference sequence). Trimming took off 5 bases at V and 5 bases at J, with 22 bases between the two ends. This CDR3 reads CASSEGNPIHSDNEQFF. CDR3 coding DNA: TGTGCCAGCAGCGAGGGCAATCCCATTCATTCCGACAATGAGCAGTTCTTC.

This rearrangement joins TRBV5-1 to TRBJ1-5; unclear D gene. V gave up 0 bases and J gave up 4 bases, with 8 bases separating them. The CDR3 consists of 14 residues. Germline CDR1 SGHRS, CDR2 YFSETQ. Here the CDR3 reads CASSLGGWNQPQHF. CDR3 DNA: TGCGCCAGCAGCTTGGGTGGTTGGAATCAGCCCCAGCATTTT.

Here the CDR3 DNA reads TGTGCCAGCAGGACCGGGACCTCTAATGAAAAACTGTTTTTT. Its translation: CASRTGTSNEKLFF. The chain couples TRBV6-5 to TRBJ1-4, with D perhaps matching TRBD1 (5 bases). Germline V gene sequence: CDR1 MNHEY, CDR2 SVGAGI. V was pared by 6 bases and J by 3 bases, with 11 bases between. The CDR3 is made up of 14 amino acids.

V gene TRBV12-3 or TRBV12-4 combines with J gene TRBJ1-4, with no clear D. V was pared by 5 bases and J by 2 bases, with 6 bases between. The CDR3 consists of 13 residues. CDR3 nucleotides: TGTGCCAGCAGTAAACGGACTAATGAAAAACTGTTTTTT. Amino acid sequence: CASSKRTNEKLFF.

CDR3 in amino acids: CASSLAYGYEQYV. CDR3 coding DNA: TGTGCCAGCAGCTTAGCTTACGGTTACGAGCAGTACGTC. The chain combines TRBV11-2 with TRBJ2-7; the D is unclear. Between the trimmed V and J ends, which lost 1 base and 4 bases, there was a span of 8 bases. The CDR3 extends over 13 amino acids. Germline V gene lookup returns CDR1 SGHAT and CDR2 FQNNGV.

The rearrangement links TRBV2 to TRBJ2-7; 9 nucleotides align to TRBD1. Looked up from germline, CDR1 is SNHLY and CDR2 is FYNNEI. CDR3 size: 14 residues. V gave up 10 bases and J gave up 7 bases; unmatched junction bases: 14. CDR3 amino acids: CATQRGQGLEEQYV. The CDR3 DNA is TGTGCCACCCAAAGGGGACAGGGATTGGAGGAGCAGTACGTC.

The rearrangement uses TRBV2 and TRBJ2-7, with 7 bases fitting TRBD1. This CDR3 has 14 amino acids. V gave up 7 bases and J gave up 0 bases; unmatched junction bases: 6. Germline CDR1 SNHLY, CDR2 FYNNEI. CDR3 nucleotide sequence: TGTGCCAGCAACCAGGGGGAGAGCTCCTACGAGCAGTACGTC. Translation: CASNQGESSYEQYV.

This sequence joins TRBV12-3 or TRBV12-4 and TRBJ2-5, with D maybe TRBD2 (6 bases). The CDR3 runs 13 residues. Trimming removed 11 bases from V and 5 bases from J, with 18 bases in between. CDR3 amino acids: CASRRGREETQYF. As DNA, the CDR3 is TGTGCCTCCAGGAGGGGCCGGGAGGAGACCCAGTACTTC.

The gene calls are TRBV6-6 and TRBJ2-2; no clear D. The V gene's germline CDR1 is MNHNY and CDR2 SVGAGI (reference sequence). Between the trimmed V and J ends, which lost 4 bases and 4 bases, there was a span of 7 bases. The CDR3 extends over 13 amino acids. CDR3 coding DNA: TGTGCCAGCAGTTTACCGGGCACCGGGGAGCTGTTTTTT. Translation gives CASSLPGTGELFF.

The rearrangement links TRBV6-1 to TRBJ2-1, with D perhaps matching TRBD2 (5 bases). The CDR3 covers 13 residues. The germline gives CDR1 MNHNS, CDR2 SASEGT. Trimming removed 5 bases from V and 3 bases from J, with 8 bases in between. CDR3 bases: TGTGCCAGCAGTCAACTAGGCTACAATGAGCAGTTCTTC. It is translated as CASSQLGYNEQFF.